A selection of T cell receptor beta chains follows, all from one sample in a study of blood T cells in healthy people across ages. Each CDR3 protein gets one entry after TCRdb re-called the 5' RACE reads with MiXCR. Of roughly 1.9 million distinct CDR3 sequences listed, 35% to 50% are singletons. What was sequenced was blood. The receptors were sampled from a human donor in good health. Both conserved end residues are part of each CDR3. D genes are given only for firm matches. Rows may omit the clone size; those that give it use once, few, many or a size class.

CASATGEELDYGYTF TGTGCCAGCGCGACAGGGGAAGAGTTAGACTATGGCTACACCTTC once TRBV12-3/TRBV12-4 TRBD1 TRBJ1-2
CASSLDGGSGNEQYF TGCGCCAGCAGCTTGGATGGGGGGTCGGGGAATGAGCAGTACTTC - TRBV5-1 - TRBJ2-5
CASSIDTSGGYEQYF TGTGCCAGCAGCATTGATACTAGCGGGGGCTACGAGCAGTACTTC - TRBV7-2 TRBD2 TRBJ2-7
CASSPPGTGGLAPSSQNIQYF TGCGCCAGCAGCCCGCCCGGGACAGGGGGCTTAGCGCCAAGTTCCCAAAACATTCAGTACTTC - TRBV4-3 TRBD1 TRBJ2-4
CASRPPGRDTQYF TGTGCCAGCAGGCCGCCGGGGCGAGATACGCAGTATTTT - TRBV7-2 - TRBJ2-3
CSALRNTEAFF TGCAGTGCTCTCAGGAACACTGAAGCTTTCTTT - TRBV20-1 - TRBJ1-1
CSDPGYTF TGCAGCGACCCGGGGTACACCTTC - TRBV29-1 - TRBJ1-2
CASSLRATAYQETQYF TGTGCCAGCAGTTTGCGGGCTACCGCGTACCAAGAGACCCAGTACTTC - TRBV27 - TRBJ2-5
CASSQDGRGLTGELFF TGTGCCAGCAGCCAAGATGGGCGGGGCCTAACCGGGGAGCTGTTTTTT - TRBV4-2 - TRBJ2-2
CVTSSGGASTEAFF TGTGTCACCAGCTCAGGGGGCGCGAGCACTGAAGCTTTCTTT - TRBV24-1 TRBD1 TRBJ1-1
CASSPIYSGYEQYF TGTGCCAGCAGCCCTATTTATAGCGGCTACGAGCAGTACTTC - TRBV11-2 - TRBJ2-7
CASSKQQGKAFF TGTGCCAGCAGTAAGCAACAGGGGAAGGCTTTCTTT - TRBV6-5 TRBD1 TRBJ1-1
CASNDRGASYEQYF TGTGCCAGCAATGACAGGGGAGCCTCCTACGAGCAGTACTTC few TRBV12-3/TRBV12-4 TRBD1 TRBJ2-7